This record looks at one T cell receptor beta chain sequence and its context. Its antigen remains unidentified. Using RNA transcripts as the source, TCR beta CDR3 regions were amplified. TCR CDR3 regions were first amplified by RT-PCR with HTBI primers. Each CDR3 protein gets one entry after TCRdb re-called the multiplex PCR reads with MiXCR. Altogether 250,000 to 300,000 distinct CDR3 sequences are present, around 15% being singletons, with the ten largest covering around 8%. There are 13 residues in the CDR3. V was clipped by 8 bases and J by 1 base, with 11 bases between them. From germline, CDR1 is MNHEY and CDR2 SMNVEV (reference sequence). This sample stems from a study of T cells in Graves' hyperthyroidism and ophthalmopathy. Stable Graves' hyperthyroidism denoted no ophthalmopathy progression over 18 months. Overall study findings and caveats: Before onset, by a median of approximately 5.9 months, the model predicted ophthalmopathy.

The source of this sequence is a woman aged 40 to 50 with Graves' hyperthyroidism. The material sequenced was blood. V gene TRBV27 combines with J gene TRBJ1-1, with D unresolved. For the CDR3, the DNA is TGTGCCAGCGCCGTATCTCCGAACACTGAAGCTTTCTTT. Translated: CASAVSPNTEAFF.